The rows below give T cell receptor beta chains drawn from one sample of a study of blood T cell repertoires in COVID-19. Generated by immunoSEQ multiplex PCR, the TCRdb table keeps only in-frame clones and is missing some. Here the sample spans about 61,000 clones, about 88% being singletons. What was sequenced was peripheral blood. These receptors all stem from a woman aged 45-65 years with active or convalescent COVID-19. CDR3s include the opening cysteine and the closing phenylalanine or tryptophan. Each record gives: CDR3 DNA, CDR3 protein, V gene, J gene, clone size, CDR3 length, D gene. A D gene is named only where the DNA matches it firmly. The size entry is marked missing in some rows and otherwise reads once, few, many or a size class.

TGTGCCAGCTCACCACCTTACGACAGTTACAATGAGCAGTTCTTC	CASSPPYDSYNEQFF	TRBV18	TRBJ2-1	NA	15	NA
TGTGCCATCAGTCATCCGGGACAGGGGGTACGCGAGCAGTACTTC	CAISHPGQGVREQYF	TRBV10-3	TRBJ2-7	NA	15	TRBD1
TGCGCCAGCAGCGAGGAACAAGCAATCTCTGGAAACACCATATATTTT	CASSEEQAISGNTIYF	TRBV5-1	TRBJ1-3	NA	16	NA
TGTGCAAGGGGCAAAACCGACAGGCCCCACTCCTACGAGCAGTACTTC	CARGKTDRPHSYEQYF	TRBV12-2	TRBJ2-7	NA	16	NA
TGTGCCAGCAGCGTAGGGGCGCGACGGGAACGCACAGATACGCAGTATTTT	CASSVGARRERTDTQYF	TRBV9	TRBJ2-3	NA	17	NA
TGTGCCAGTAATGTTCAGGGCAACACCGGGGAGCTGTTTTTT	CASNVQGNTGELFF	TRBV19	TRBJ2-2	few	14	NA
TGCGCCAGCAGCCCTGGGACAGCCGGCGGGGAGCTGTTTTTT	CASSPGTAGGELFF	TRBV5-1	TRBJ2-2	few	14	TRBD1
TGTGCCAGCATGGGACTAGCGGGGGGAAATGAGCAGTTCTTC	CASMGLAGGNEQFF	TRBV7-9	TRBJ2-1	NA	14	TRBD2
TGCAGCGTTGCACAGGGAGATCTTAACAATGAGCAGTTCTTC	CSVAQGDLNNEQFF	TRBV29-1	TRBJ2-1	once	14	NA
TGTGCCAGCAGCTTAGGTGTAGGGCAGGGCGGCCCAACCGACAGCTCCTACGAGCAGTACTTC	CASSLGVGQGGPTDSSYEQYF	TRBV7-6	TRBJ2-7	NA	21	NA
TGTGCCAGCAGTGGAACCCAGCGGGAGGCCCTCACCGGGGAGCTGTTTTTT	CASSGTQREALTGELFF	TRBV25-1	TRBJ2-2	many	17	TRBD2
TGTGCCAGCAGCTTGCCTCTTGGACTAGTCTACGAGCAGTACTTC	CASSLPLGLVYEQYF	TRBV5-6	TRBJ2-7	NA	15	TRBD2
TGCAGCGTTGGAGCGGGAGGAGAGACCCAGTACTTC	CSVGAGGETQYF	TRBV29-1	TRBJ2-5	NA	12	TRBD2
TGCGCCAGCAGCTTGGGGGGAGGTATGAATGGCTACACCTTC	CASSLGGGMNGYTF	TRBV5-1	TRBJ1-2	NA	14	NA
TGTGCCAGCAGCTCGATCAGGACTAGCGGGAGGGCTCCCCACGAGCAGTACTTC	CASSSIRTSGRAPHEQYF	TRBV5-5	TRBJ2-7	NA	18	TRBD2
TGTGCCAGCAGAGATGATCAGGGAAGGCACACTGAAGCTTTCTTT	CASRDDQGRHTEAFF	TRBV3-1/TRBV3-2	TRBJ1-1	NA	15	NA
TGTGCCAGCAGTGAAGTCACTTATACCCTAACTAATGAAAAACTGTTTTTT	CASSEVTYTLTNEKLFF	TRBV6-1	TRBJ1-4	NA	17	NA
TGTGCCAGCAGCTTTAGGAGTCAAGAGACCCAGTACTTC	CASSFRSQETQYF	TRBV5-6	TRBJ2-5	few	13	NA
TGTGCCAGCAGCTTAACGTCGGTCACCGGGGCCAACGTCCTGACTTTC	CASSLTSVTGANVLTF	TRBV7-3	TRBJ2-6	NA	16	NA
TGTGCCAGCAGCCGCCCGACAGGGAAGGGAGAGACCCAGTACTTC	CASSRPTGKGETQYF	TRBV7-9	TRBJ2-5	NA	15	TRBD1
TGTGCCAGCTCACCAATCCGCGCCTCCTACAATGAGCAGTTCTTC	CASSPIRASYNEQFF	TRBV18	TRBJ2-1	NA	15	NA
TGTGCCATCAGTGAGTCGACCGGGGTGGAGACCCAGTACTTC	CAISESTGVETQYF	TRBV10-3	TRBJ2-5	NA	14	NA
TGTGCCAGCAGCCACAGGCTACACCAAGAGACCCAGTACTTC	CASSHRLHQETQYF	TRBV7-6	TRBJ2-5	NA	14	NA
TGTGCCAGCAGTATAGGGCCAGGGCTTGGCTCTGGAAACACCATATATTTT	CASSIGPGLGSGNTIYF	TRBV3-1/TRBV3-2	TRBJ1-3	NA	17	NA
TGTGCCACCAAATCGGCAGGGTTAAAGAACTATGGCTACACCTTC	CATKSAGLKNYGYTF	TRBV15	TRBJ1-2	once	15	NA
TGTGCCAGCAGCCTAGGGACTAGCGGGAGCAATGAGCAGTTCTTC	CASSLGTSGSNEQFF	TRBV7-3	TRBJ2-1	NA	15	TRBD2
TGTGCCAGCAGTTCTCTAGCGAGGAGCTCCTACGAGCAGTACTTC	CASSSLARSSYEQYF	TRBV27	TRBJ2-7	NA	15	NA
TGTGCCAGCAGCGGTATGGGACAGGTTTACTCCTACGAGCAGTACTTC	CASSGMGQVYSYEQYF	TRBV5-6	TRBJ2-7	NA	16	TRBD1
TGTGCCAGCAGCACCCGTGACAGTAAACTGTTTTTT	CASSTRDSKLFF	TRBV6-6	TRBJ1-4	NA	12	NA
TGTGCCAGCAGCTTATTGACTAGCGGGAGTAGGAACACCGGGGAGCTGTTTTTT	CASSLLTSGSRNTGELFF	TRBV7-6	TRBJ2-2	NA	18	TRBD2
TGCGCCAGCAGTGAGTCGACCCGGAGGAGTGGCTACACCTTC	CASSESTRRSGYTF	TRBV10-2	TRBJ1-2	NA	14	NA
TGTGCCAGCAGCTTAGCGACAGCCTACGAGCAGTACTTC	CASSLATAYEQYF	TRBV11-3	TRBJ2-7	NA	13	NA
TGTGCCTGGGCCCGACTAGCGGGAGGGCCTATCGAGCAGTACTTC	CAWARLAGGPIEQYF	TRBV30	TRBJ2-7	once	15	TRBD2
TGCAGTGCTAGTCCTAGCGGGGACTCCTACGAGCAGTACTTC	CSASPSGDSYEQYF	TRBV20-1	TRBJ2-7	NA	14	TRBD2
TGTGCCAGCTCACCACGACAAGTCTACGAGCAGTACTTC	CASSPRQVYEQYF	TRBV18	TRBJ2-7	NA	13	NA
TGTGCCAGCAGTGAGGGATCTAGCAATCAGCCCCAGCATTTT	CASSEGSSNQPQHF	TRBV28	TRBJ1-5	NA	14	NA
TGTGCCAGTAGGGCGACAGGGGGCGAAGGCTATGGCTACACCTTC	CASRATGGEGYGYTF	TRBV19	TRBJ1-2	NA	15	TRBD1
TGTGCCAGCAGCCAAGAGGAGACCGGGGAGCTGTTTTTT	CASSQEETGELFF	TRBV3-1/TRBV3-2	TRBJ2-2	NA	13	NA
TGTGCCAGCAGCCAAGATCTAGGCCAAGAGACCCAGTACTTC	CASSQDLGQETQYF	TRBV3-1/TRBV3-2	TRBJ2-5	NA	14	NA
TGTGCCAGCTCACCAAAACAGGGGGAAACAGATACGCAGTATTTT	CASSPKQGETDTQYF	TRBV18	TRBJ2-3	once	15	TRBD1
TGTGCCACCCTCGCCAGGGGCCGCGGTAGCTATGGCTACACCTTC	CATLARGRGSYGYTF	TRBV2	TRBJ1-2	NA	15	NA
TGTGCCAGCAGTTACAGGAGGGCAGGGCGCTATGGCTACACCTTC	CASSYRRAGRYGYTF	TRBV6-5	TRBJ1-2	NA	15	NA
TGTGCCAGCAGTGGTCACTTGTTCTCCTACGAGCAGTACTTC	CASSGHLFSYEQYF	TRBV11-2	TRBJ2-7	NA	14	NA
TGTGCCAGCCACCTGACTAGCGGGACCGGGGAGCTGTTTTTT	CASHLTSGTGELFF	TRBV3-1/TRBV3-2	TRBJ2-2	once	14	TRBD2
TGTGCCAGTAGCCCGACTTCTAGCACAGATACGCAGTATTTT	CASSPTSSTDTQYF	TRBV19	TRBJ2-3	few	14	NA
TGTGCCAGCAGTATCGGTTTTGGAGCTTTCTTT	CASSIGFGAFF	TRBV13	TRBJ1-1	NA	11	NA
TGTGCCAGCAGCCTAGACAGGTCGAACACCGGGGAGCTGTTTTTT	CASSLDRSNTGELFF	TRBV5-6	TRBJ2-2	NA	15	NA
TGTGCCAGCAATGAGAATACCTACTCTGGGGCCAACGTCCTGACTTTC	CASNENTYSGANVLTF	TRBV2	TRBJ2-6	NA	16	NA